These 30 T cell receptor beta chains share one sample of origin, sequenced in a study of human T cells and chemical hapten exposure (dated by TCRdb to the early 2020s). Library preparation was by RACE. The sequencer listed for this sample is NextSeq 500. The public sequencing data were trimmed at Q25 with fastp and processed into clonotypes with MiXCR by TCRdb, which kept only in-frame beta chains. CDR3 protein sequences are deduplicated, and each keeps its most common genes and DNA. The sample contains about 52,000 distinct CDR3 sequences, approximately 9.6% of them found a single time. The top ten hold around a tenth of the sample. According to the study, the label for this sample's time point signals: pre-sensitization, week 0. The intended sense of this specimen's treatment or condition label: therapeutic diphenylcyclopropenone sensitization with weekly scalp DPC. Total RNA was extracted from unfractionated whole blood that had been collected in Tempus Blood RNA tubes.

Sample: whole blood, taken in connection with sensitization to the hapten diphenylcyclopropenone (DPC). These receptors came from a woman in her twenties or thirties with alopecia areata. Some clones in this sample may be carry-over from other donors' samples.

This clonotype was seen a few times. For the CDR3, the DNA is TGCAGTGCTAGATGGGGCGGAACCTACGAGCAGTACTTC. This codes for CSARWGGTYEQYF. The V call is TRBV20-1, the J call TRBJ2-7; possibly TRBD1 for D (5 bases). The CDR3 length is 13 residues. With 2 bases removed from V and 2 bases from J, the gap between germline ends came to 10 bases. The V gene's germline CDR1 is DFQATT and CDR2 SNEGSKA (reference sequence).

This chain uses TRBV6-5 with TRBJ2-1, with TRBD2 matching 8 bases. The ends lost 6 bases at V and 5 bases at J; junction bases unmatched: 9. Germline V gene sequence: CDR1 MNHEY, CDR2 SVGAGI. The CDR3 runs 15 residues. The DNA of the CDR3 is TGTGCCAGCAGGCGGGGACTAGACGCCAACAATGAGCAGTTCTTC. Amino acid sequence: CASRRGLDANNEQFF.

The V gene is TRBV7-3, the J gene TRBJ2-6; possible D gene TRBD2, 5 bases. The V and J ends lost 5 bases and 2 bases respectively, with 10 bases between them. Germline CDR1 SGHTA, CDR2 FQGTGA. This CDR3 spans 15 amino acids. Here the CDR3 DNA reads TGTGCCAGCAGCAGACAAGCGGCTGGGGCCAACGTCCTGACTTTC. Translating gives CASSRQAAGANVLTF.

This clonotype came up a few times. The chain carries TRBV28 and TRBJ1-5; 9 bases align to TRBD1. The CDR3 is made up of 16 amino acids. Germline assignment: CDR1 MDHEN and CDR2 SYDVKM. Losses at the gene ends were 7 bases for V and 0 bases for J; bases not matched to a gene: 7. The CDR3 spells CASKDRGGRSNQPQHF. DNA of the CDR3: TGTGCCAGCAAGGACAGGGGAGGGCGTAGCAATCAGCCCCAGCATTTT.

The gene calls are TRBV12-3 or TRBV12-4 and TRBJ2-7, with 10 bases fitting TRBD1. CDR3 length: 15 amino acids. Trimming took 7 bases from V and 7 from J; bases not matched to a gene: 13. The CDR3 here is CASTGSDRGLGEQYF. The CDR3 DNA follows: TGTGCCAGCACAGGCTCGGACAGGGGGTTAGGGGAGCAGTACTTC.

This clonotype was counted at least ten times. This chain links TRBV14 with TRBJ1-2; the match to TRBD1 covers 8 bases. Germline assignment: CDR1 SGHDN and CDR2 FVKESK. Trimming at V came to 1 base and at J to 8 bases, leaving 9 bases not matched to a gene. The CDR3 consists of 15 residues. The CDR3 DNA follows: TGTGCCAGCAGCCAAGTCGACAGGGGAATTCGCGGCTACACCTTC. This encodes CASSQVDRGIRGYTF.

This clonotype occurred many times. The chain has TRBV20-1 and TRBJ1-3; D gene ambiguous. Trimming stripped 6 bases from V and 4 bases from J, with 10 bases between. CDR1 and CDR2 (germline): DFQATT, SNEGSKA (reference sequence). The CDR3 is 12 residues long. Here the CDR3 DNA reads TGCAGTGCGGACGAGTCCGGAAACACCATATATTTT. This sequence encodes CSADESGNTIYF.

The rearrangement joins TRBV2 to TRBJ2-2; 7 bases are shared with TRBD1. Germline V gene lookup returns CDR1 SNHLY and CDR2 FYNNEI. V dropped 5 bases and J dropped 3; count of bases not matched to a gene: 3. CDR3 length: 14 amino acids. The CDR3 is CASSYRGDTGELFF. The CDR3 bases are TGTGCCAGCAGTTACAGGGGCGACACCGGGGAGCTGTTTTTT. Looking up the rest from reference TRBV2 and TRBJ2-2 gives the full variable domain: EPEVTQTPSHQVTQMGQEVILRCVPISNHLYFYWYRQILGQKVEFLVSFYNNEISEKSEIFDDQFSVERPDGSNFTLKIRSTKLEDSAMYFCASSYRGDTGELFFGEGSRLTVL.

This clonotype was counted a few times. One end of the junction is discordant with germline, which a read error may explain. V usage is TRBV12-5 and J usage is TRBJ1-2; 8 bases agree with TRBD1. CDR3 length equals 13 residues. Germline V gene sequence: CDR1 LGHNT, CDR2 FRNRAP. CDR3: CASGLDRVGGYTF. DNA of the CDR3: TGTGCTAGTGGCTTGGACAGGGTTGGTGGCTACACCTTC.

This chain uses TRBV7-8 with TRBJ2-6; D ambiguous. The V end was cut by 3 bases, the J end by 9 bases, with 3 bases between. Germline loops: CDR1 SGHVS, CDR2 FQNEAQ. This CDR3 comprises 11 residues. In nucleotides, the CDR3 is TGTGCCAGCAGCTTGGTCAACGTCCTGACTTTC. The encoded protein is CASSLVNVLTF.

This clonotype was counted between two and nine times. DNA of the CDR3: TGCGCCAGCAGCCAAGATGGGCCTTTTGACCGAGGAAACTATGGCTACACCTTC. Amino acids: CASSQDGPFDRGNYGYTF. The chain uses TRBV4-1 and TRBJ1-2; D is undetermined. The V gene's germline CDR1 is MGHRA and CDR2 YSYEKL. The CDR3 spans 18 residues. V was shortened by 0 bases and J by 2 bases, with 19 bases between the two germline ends.

This clonotype was counted a few times. V gene TRBV6-5 combines with J gene TRBJ1-1; D gene ambiguous. CDR3 length equals 14 residues. Germline V gene lookup returns CDR1 MNHEY and CDR2 SVGAGI. V lost 2 bases and J lost 4, with 11 bases in between. This CDR3 is CASSYGEPATEAFF. CDR3 nucleotide sequence: TGTGCCAGCAGTTACGGGGAGCCAGCCACTGAAGCTTTCTTT.

This clonotype was found a few times. The genes are TRBV4-3 and TRBJ2-7; 9 bases are shared with TRBD1. The CDR3 runs 16 residues. V shed 0 bases, J shed 2 bases, and the junction held 5 bases outside the gene matches. Germline assignment: CDR1 LGHNA and CDR2 YSLEER. The CDR3 spells CASSQDRQGVAYEQYF. DNA of the CDR3: TGCGCCAGCAGCCAAGATAGACAGGGGGTGGCCTACGAGCAGTACTTC.

This clonotype came up many times. J is TRBJ1-1 and V is TRBV28, with D perhaps TRBD1 (6 bases). Germline V gene lookup returns CDR1 MDHEN and CDR2 SYDVKM. Trimming pared 6 bases from V and 8 bases from J, leaving 16 bases between. The CDR3 totals 13 residues. CDR3 sequence reads: CASRPPGALEAFF. The CDR3 nucleotides read TGTGCCAGCAGGCCGCCGGGGGCGCTCGAAGCTTTCTTT. Full variable domain (outside the CDR3, taken from reference TRBV28 and TRBJ1-1): DVKVTQSSRYLVKRTGEKVFLECVQDMDHENMFWYRQDPGLGLRLIYFSYDVKMKEKGDIPEGYSVSREKKERFSLILESASTNQTSMYLCASRPPGALEAFFGQGTRLTVV.

This clonotype was counted many times. This chain connects TRBV25-1 to TRBJ2-1; D perhaps matches TRBD1 (5 bases). The CDR3 is 16 amino acids. Germline V gives CDR1 MGHDK, CDR2 SYGVNS. Trimming took off 4 bases at V and 7 bases at J, with 20 bases between the two ends. CDR3 DNA: TGTGCCAGCAGTGCAAGTGGTATACACAGGCGGAATGAGCAGTTCTTC. The encoded protein is CASSASGIHRRNEQFF.

The V gene is TRBV5-1, the J gene TRBJ2-1; 10 nucleotides line up with TRBD2. CDR3 length: 16 residues. Unmatched junction bases numbered 3, after V lost 0 bases and J lost 3 bases. Germline CDR1 SGHRS, CDR2 YFSETQ. The CDR3 is CASSLAVAGGYNEQFF. The CDR3 DNA reads as TGCGCCAGCAGCTTGGCCGTAGCGGGGGGCTACAATGAGCAGTTCTTC.

This chain links TRBV7-2 with TRBJ2-7; D tentatively reads TRBD1 or TRBD2 (5 bases each). The CDR3 extends over 14 amino acids. Per germline, CDR1 SGHTA and CDR2 FQGNSA. Trimming stripped 3 bases from V and 3 bases from J, with 12 bases between. CDR3 amino acids: CASSFRPGSYEQYF. CDR3 nucleotide sequence: TGTGCCAGCAGCTTCCGACCAGGGAGCTACGAGCAGTACTTC.

This clonotype was observed at least ten times. This chain connects TRBV9 to TRBJ2-2; either TRBD1 or TRBD2 may supply D (5 bases each). Germline-derived CDR1 and CDR2 are SGDLS and YYNGEE. The CDR3 contains 16 residues. Trimming took off 4 bases at V and 3 bases at J, with 16 bases between the two ends. CDR3 sequence reads: CASSPRTRGDTGELFF. CDR3 bases: TGTGCCAGCAGCCCTAGGACACGAGGGGACACCGGGGAGCTGTTTTTT.

CDR3 residues: CASRFSPGQGGPDTQYF. Here the CDR3 DNA reads TGTGCCAGCAGGTTCAGTCCGGGACAGGGGGGCCCAGATACGCAGTATTTT. V usage is TRBV28 and J usage is TRBJ2-3; TRBD1 matches at 11 bases. Losses at the gene ends were 6 bases for V and 4 bases for J; bases not matched to a gene: 12. Germline assignment: CDR1 MDHEN and CDR2 SYDVKM. The CDR3 contains 17 residues.

This clonotype was counted a few times. The V gene is TRBV6-2 or TRBV6-3, the J gene TRBJ2-7, with D perhaps TRBD1 or TRBD2 (5 bases each). The CDR3 contains 12 residues. From germline, CDR1 is MNHEY and CDR2 SVGEGT. V dropped 7 bases and J dropped 5 bases, with 12 bases sitting between them. The CDR3 coding sequence is TGTGCCAGCAACGAGGGGCGCGACGAGCAGTACTTC. Residues: CASNEGRDEQYF.

The chain links TRBV6-2 or TRBV6-3 to TRBJ1-5, with D unresolved. Trimming removed 2 bases at V and 2 bases at J, with 7 bases between. The length of the CDR3 is 14 residues. Germline V gene data show CDR1 as MNHEY and CDR2 as SVGEGT. The CDR3 protein is CASSYVGCNQPQHF. CDR3 coding DNA: TGTGCCAGCAGTTACGTGGGGTGCAATCAGCCCCAGCATTTT.

This clonotype was picked up many times. The gene calls are TRBV7-2 and TRBJ2-7; perhaps TRBD1 as D (5 bases). Per the germline V gene, CDR1 is SGHTA and CDR2 is FQGNSA. V lost 1 base and J lost 6, with 10 bases in between. The CDR3 is 13 residues long. Written as DNA, the CDR3 is TGTGCCAGCAGCTTAGTACTCCAGGGCGAGCAGTACTTC. Translation gives CASSLVLQGEQYF. The whole variable domain, remainder taken from reference TRBV7-2 and TRBJ2-7, is GAGVSQSPSNKVTEKGKDVELRCDPISGHTALYWYRQSLGQGLEFLIYFQGNSAPDKSGLPSDRFSAERTGGSVSTLTIQRTQQEDSAVYLCASSLVLQGEQYFGPGTRLTVT.

The chain has TRBV12-3 or TRBV12-4 and TRBJ1-4, with D uncertain. The V and J ends lost 2 bases and 8 bases respectively, with 15 bases between them. CDR3 length: 15 amino acids. CDR3 in amino acids: CASSLIGPVREKLFF. The DNA of the CDR3 is TGTGCCAGCAGTTTAATAGGTCCGGTGAGGGAAAAACTGTTTTTT.

This clonotype appeared many times. The chain's CDR3 is CASSPRGLSSYNSPLHF. Here the CDR3 DNA reads TGTGCCAGCAGCCCGCGGGGACTGAGCTCCTATAATTCACCCCTCCACTTT. The chain has TRBV27 and TRBJ1-6, with D possibly TRBD1 on 5 matching bases. The CDR3 extends over 17 amino acids. The V gene lost 6 bases and the J gene lost 0 bases, with 15 bases spanning the gap. The germline V gene encodes CDR1 MNHEY and CDR2 SMNVEV (reference sequence).

As for this clonotype: The conserved phenylalanine or tryptophan normally closing the CDR3 is absent here, so this likely arose from a read error. Because the CDR3's place on the DNA is in doubt, the DNA is left out and the CDR3 is given as listed by TCRdb. The chain employs TRBV7-9 and TRBJ2-4; the table gives TRBD1 as D, unverified against the DNA. The germline V gene encodes CDR1 SEHNR and CDR2 FQNEAQ (reference sequence). 10 amino acids form the CDR3, both terminal residues included. CDR3 region: CASSCENRGL.

This clonotype was counted only a few times. The chain joins TRBV6-2 or TRBV6-3 to TRBJ2-6; possibly TRBD1 for D (5 bases). Per germline, CDR1 MNHEY and CDR2 SVGEGT. The CDR3 extends over 16 amino acids. Trimming shortened V by 7 bases and J by 0 bases, and 13 bases separated the two germline ends. Here the CDR3 DNA reads TGTGCCAGCAACGCCCGACAGAACTCTGGGGCCAACGTCCTGACTTTC. Its protein product is CASNARQNSGANVLTF.

This clonotype was counted only a few times. V gene TRBV20-1 combines with J gene TRBJ2-4; tentative D call: TRBD1 (6 bases). This CDR3 is 16 amino acids long. Germline V gene sequence: CDR1 DFQATT, CDR2 SNEGSKA (reference sequence). Trimming shortened V by 6 bases and J by 0 bases, and 18 bases separated the two germline ends. The CDR3 DNA sequence: TGCAGTGCCCCTGGAGCCGACAGGATAGCCAAAAACATTCAGTACTTC. It specifies CSAPGADRIAKNIQYF.

This rearrangement joins TRBV12-3 or TRBV12-4 to TRBJ2-7, with a possible D match to TRBD1 (5 bases). The V and J ends lost 6 bases and 0 bases respectively, with 12 bases between them. The CDR3 is made up of 14 amino acids. Here the CDR3 DNA reads TGTGCCAGCAGCTGGGGCAGGAGCTCCTACGAGCAGTACTTC. Protein: CASSWGRSSYEQYF.

This chain uses TRBV10-3 with TRBJ2-1; TRBD2 aligns across 9 bases. Germline CDR1 ENHRY, CDR2 SYGVKD. The V gene end was trimmed by 2 bases and the J gene end by 4 bases; junction bases not matched to a gene: 3. The CDR3 is 15 residues long. Here the CDR3 DNA reads TGTGCCATCAGTGAGCCTAGCGGGGAATACAATGAGCAGTTCTTC. Translating it yields CAISEPSGEYNEQFF.

This clonotype occurred a few times. V usage is TRBV25-1 and J usage is TRBJ2-3; maybe TRBD2 (6 bases). The V gene lost 0 bases and the J gene lost 6 bases, with 16 bases spanning the gap. The length of the CDR3 is 16 residues. Germline values: CDR1 MGHDK, CDR2 SYGVNS. The CDR3 loop reads CASSEYIVASADTQYF. The DNA for the CDR3 is TGTGCCAGCAGTGAATATATCGTCGCTAGCGCGGATACGCAGTATTTT.